These 8 T cell receptor beta chains were sequenced from one sample in a study of blood T cell repertoires in COVID-19. Some clones are missing from TCRdb's copy, which holds only in-frame ones; the method was immunoSEQ multiplex PCR. The repertoire holds 150,000 to 200,000 clones, about nine tenths seen once, with about 4% in the top ten. Sequences were obtained from peripheral blood. The receptor set was obtained from a woman aged 30 to 39 with acute or convalescent COVID-19.

The chain links TRBV24-1 to TRBJ2-1, with D hard to call. V lost 3 bases to trimming and J lost 6 bases, with 14 bases between them. The length of the CDR3 is 15 residues. Per germline, CDR1 KGHDR and CDR2 SFDVKD. The CDR3 nucleotides read TGTGCCACCAGTGATGTTAATCCAGGAATCAATGAGCAGTTCTTC. This sequence encodes CATSDVNPGINEQFF.

The rearrangement links TRBV28 to TRBJ1-2; 8 bases fit TRBD1. After removal of 5 bases from V and 4 bases from J, the junction contained 6 bases not matched to a gene. The CDR3 loop spans 14 amino acids. CDR1 MDHEN and CDR2 SYDVKM come from the germline V gene. DNA for the CDR3: TGTGCCAGCAGTGCGTCACAGGGGGTCTATGGCTACACCTTC. Translation gives CASSASQGVYGYTF.

This sequence joins TRBV13 and TRBJ2-7; 11 nucleotides match TRBD2. The germline gives CDR1 PRHDT, CDR2 FYEKMQ (reference sequence). V was pared by 5 bases and J by 1 base, with 4 bases of the junction left unmatched. The length of the CDR3 is 15 residues. The CDR3 nucleotides read TGTGCCAGCAGCCTGACTAGCGGGGCATCCTACGAGCAGTACTTC. Its protein is CASSLTSGASYEQYF.

This rearrangement joins TRBV20-1 to TRBJ2-1; D unclear. This CDR3 contains 14 residues. Germline CDR1 DFQATT, CDR2 SNEGSKA (reference sequence). V lost 3 bases and J 6 bases, leaving 15 bases between the germline ends. For the CDR3, the DNA is TGCAGTGCTAGTAATGGCGGAATCGGCAATGAGCAGTTCTTC. Protein sequence: CSASNGGIGNEQFF.

The chain employs TRBV10-2 and TRBJ1-1, with D possibly matching TRBD1 (6 bases). This CDR3 is built from 13 residues. The V end lost 2 bases, the J end lost 6 bases, and 10 bases lay between the germline ends. CDR1 and CDR2 (germline): WSHSY, SAAADI. The CDR3 spells CASSETRGAEAFF. The DNA for the CDR3 is TGCGCCAGCAGTGAGACCAGGGGCGCTGAAGCTTTCTTT.

This chain links TRBV6-1 with TRBJ2-7; D unresolved. Per germline, CDR1 MNHNS and CDR2 SASEGT. The CDR3 length is 11 residues. V was cut by 2 bases and J by 9 bases, with 8 bases left in between. CDR3 in DNA: TGTGCCAGCAGTGAATGGGCCGGGCAGTACTTC. Its translation is CASSEWAGQYF.

CDR3: CASSGTERLNEQFF. In DNA form, the CDR3 reads TGCGCCAGCAGCGGGACAGAGCGCCTCAATGAGCAGTTCTTC. The chain joins TRBV5-1 to TRBJ2-1; TRBD1 aligns across 7 bases. The V segment lost 4 bases and the J segment 6 bases; nucleotides outside the gene matches: 7. The CDR3 sequence is 14 residues long. Germline V CDR1 and CDR2: SGHRS, YFSETQ. Together with reference TRBV5-1 and TRBJ2-1, the CDR3 gives the full variable domain: KAGVTQTPRYLIKTRGQQVTLSCSPISGHRSVSWYQQTPGQGLQFLFEYFSETQRNKGNFPGRFSGRQFSNSRSEMNVSTLELGDSALYLCASSGTERLNEQFFGPGTRLTVL.

The rearrangement uses TRBV5-6 and TRBJ1-1; no definite D call. V dropped 2 bases and J dropped 7 bases, with 6 bases sitting between them. The germline gives CDR1 SGHDT, CDR2 YYEEEE. The CDR3 has 11 residues. The CDR3 loop reads CASSFGVEAFF. The CDR3 DNA is TGTGCCAGCAGCTTCGGAGTTGAAGCTTTCTTT.